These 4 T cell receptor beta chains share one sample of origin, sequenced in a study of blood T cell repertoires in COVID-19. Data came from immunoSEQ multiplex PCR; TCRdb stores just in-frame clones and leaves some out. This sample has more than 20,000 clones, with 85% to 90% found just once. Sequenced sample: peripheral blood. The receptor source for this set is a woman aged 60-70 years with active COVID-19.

The CDR3 DNA reads TGTGCCAGCAGCGCGGGACAGGGCGCTGAAGCTTTCTTT. This encodes CASSAGQGAEAFF. The chain couples TRBV7-6 to TRBJ1-1, with 9 bases lining up with TRBD1. After removal of 5 bases from V and 6 bases from J, the junction contained 4 bases not matched to a gene. Looked up from germline, CDR1 is SGHVS and CDR2 is FNYEAQ. The CDR3 is made up of 13 amino acids.

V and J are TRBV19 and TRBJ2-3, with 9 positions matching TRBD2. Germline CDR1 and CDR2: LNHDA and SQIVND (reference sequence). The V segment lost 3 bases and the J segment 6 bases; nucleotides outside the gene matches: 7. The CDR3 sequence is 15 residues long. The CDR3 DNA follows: TGTGCCAGTAGTATTGAAGCGGGAGGCGGCGATACGCAGTATTTT. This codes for CASSIEAGGGDTQYF. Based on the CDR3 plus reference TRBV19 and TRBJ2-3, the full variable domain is DGGITQSPKYLFRKEGQNVTLSCEQNLNHDAMYWYRQDPGQGLRLIYYSQIVNDFQKGDIAEGYSVSREKKESFPLTVTSAQKNPTAFYLCASSIEAGGGDTQYFGPGTRLTVL.

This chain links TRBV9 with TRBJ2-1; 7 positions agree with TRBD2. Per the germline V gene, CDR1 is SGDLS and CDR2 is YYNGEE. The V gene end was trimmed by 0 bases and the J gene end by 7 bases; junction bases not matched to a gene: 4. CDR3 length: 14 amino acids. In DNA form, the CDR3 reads TGTGCCAGCAGCGTAGCAGGACTAGGTAATGAGCAGTTCTTC. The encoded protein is CASSVAGLGNEQFF.

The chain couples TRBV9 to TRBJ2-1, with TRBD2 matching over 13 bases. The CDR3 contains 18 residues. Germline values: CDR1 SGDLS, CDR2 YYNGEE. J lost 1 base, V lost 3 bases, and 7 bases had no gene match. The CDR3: CASSGDTSGRASYNEQFF. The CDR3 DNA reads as TGTGCCAGCAGCGGTGATACTAGCGGGAGGGCTTCCTACAATGAGCAGTTCTTC.